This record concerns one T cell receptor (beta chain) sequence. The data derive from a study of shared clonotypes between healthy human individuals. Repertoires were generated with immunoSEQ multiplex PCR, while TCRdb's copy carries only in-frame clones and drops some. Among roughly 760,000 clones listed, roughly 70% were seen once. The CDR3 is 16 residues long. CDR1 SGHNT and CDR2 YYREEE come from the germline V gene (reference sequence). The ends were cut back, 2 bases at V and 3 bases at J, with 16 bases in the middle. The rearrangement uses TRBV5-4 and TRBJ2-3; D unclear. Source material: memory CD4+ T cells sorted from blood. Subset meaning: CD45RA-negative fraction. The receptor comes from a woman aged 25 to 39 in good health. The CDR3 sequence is CASSFGGPRETDTQYF. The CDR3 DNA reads TGTGCCAGCAGCTTTGGTGGCCCCAGAGAAACAGATACGCAGTATTTT.